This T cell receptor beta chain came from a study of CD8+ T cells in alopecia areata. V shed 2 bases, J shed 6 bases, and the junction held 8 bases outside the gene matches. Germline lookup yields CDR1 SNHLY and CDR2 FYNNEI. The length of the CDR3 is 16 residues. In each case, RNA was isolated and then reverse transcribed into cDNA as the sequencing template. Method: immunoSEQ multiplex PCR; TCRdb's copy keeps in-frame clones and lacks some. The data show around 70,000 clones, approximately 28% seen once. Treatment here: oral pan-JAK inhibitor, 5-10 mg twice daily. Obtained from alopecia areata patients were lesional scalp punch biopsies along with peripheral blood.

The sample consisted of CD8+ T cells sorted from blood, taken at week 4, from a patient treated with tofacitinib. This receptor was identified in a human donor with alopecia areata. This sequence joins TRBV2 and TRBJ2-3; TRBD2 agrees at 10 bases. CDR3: CASSEPGLAGADTQYF. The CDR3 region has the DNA TGTGCCAGCAGTGAACCCGGCCTAGCGGGGGCTGATACGCAGTATTTT.